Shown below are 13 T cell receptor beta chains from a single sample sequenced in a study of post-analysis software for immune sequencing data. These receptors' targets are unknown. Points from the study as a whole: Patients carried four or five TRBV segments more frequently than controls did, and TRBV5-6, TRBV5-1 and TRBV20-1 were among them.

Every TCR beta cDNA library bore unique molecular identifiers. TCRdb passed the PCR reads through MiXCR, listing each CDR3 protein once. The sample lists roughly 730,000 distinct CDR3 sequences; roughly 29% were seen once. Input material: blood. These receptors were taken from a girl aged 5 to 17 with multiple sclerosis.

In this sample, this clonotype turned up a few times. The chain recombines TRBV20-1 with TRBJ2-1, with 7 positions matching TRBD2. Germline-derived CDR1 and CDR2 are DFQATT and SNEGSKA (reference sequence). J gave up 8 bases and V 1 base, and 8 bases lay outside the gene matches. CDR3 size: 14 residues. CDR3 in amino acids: CSARGLAASHEQFF. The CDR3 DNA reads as TGCAGTGCTAGAGGCCTAGCGGCCTCCCATGAGCAGTTCTTC.

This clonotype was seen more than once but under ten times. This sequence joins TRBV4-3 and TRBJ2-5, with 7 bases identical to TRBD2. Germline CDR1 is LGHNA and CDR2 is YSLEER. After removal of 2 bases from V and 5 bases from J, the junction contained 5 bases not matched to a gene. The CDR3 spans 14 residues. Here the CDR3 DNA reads TGCGCCAGCAGCCAACGACTAGCTAAGGAGACCCAGTACTTC. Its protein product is CASSQRLAKETQYF.

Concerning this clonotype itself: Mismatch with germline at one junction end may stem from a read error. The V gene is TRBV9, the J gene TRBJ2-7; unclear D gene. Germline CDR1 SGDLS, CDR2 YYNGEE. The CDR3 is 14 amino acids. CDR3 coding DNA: TGTACCAGCAGCGTAGGCGGCAGCATCTACGAGCAGTACTTC. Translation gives CTSSVGGSIYEQYF.

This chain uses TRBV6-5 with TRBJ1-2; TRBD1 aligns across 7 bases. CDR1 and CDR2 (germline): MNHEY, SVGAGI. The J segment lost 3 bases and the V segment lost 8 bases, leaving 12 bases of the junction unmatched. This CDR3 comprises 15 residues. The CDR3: CASRNQRGQDYGYTF. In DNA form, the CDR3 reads TGTGCCAGCCGCAACCAGAGAGGACAGGACTATGGCTACACCTTC.

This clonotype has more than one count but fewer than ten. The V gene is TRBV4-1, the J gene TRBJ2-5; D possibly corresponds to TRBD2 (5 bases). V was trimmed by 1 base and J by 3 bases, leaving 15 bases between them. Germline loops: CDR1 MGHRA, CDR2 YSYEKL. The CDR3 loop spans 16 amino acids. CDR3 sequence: CASSQGHGDFKETQYF. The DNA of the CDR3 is TGCGCCAGCAGCCAAGGGCACGGGGATTTCAAAGAGACCCAGTACTTC.

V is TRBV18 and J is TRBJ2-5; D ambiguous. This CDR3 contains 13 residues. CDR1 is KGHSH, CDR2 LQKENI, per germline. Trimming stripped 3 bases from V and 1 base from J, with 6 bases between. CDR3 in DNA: TGTGCCAGCTCACCGCCGGTCCAAGAGACCCAGTACTTC. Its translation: CASSPPVQETQYF.

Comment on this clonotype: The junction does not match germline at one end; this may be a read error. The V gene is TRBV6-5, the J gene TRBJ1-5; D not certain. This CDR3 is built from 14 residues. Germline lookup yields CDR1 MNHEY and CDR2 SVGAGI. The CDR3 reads CVSSYRTANQPQHF. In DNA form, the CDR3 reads TGTGTCAGCAGTTACCGTACAGCCAATCAGCCCCAGCATTTT.

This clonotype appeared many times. CDR3 DNA sequence: TGTGCCAGCAGCAGCAGACAGGGGATAAACTATGGCTACACCTTC. The encoded protein is CASSSRQGINYGYTF. The chain is built from TRBV7-2 and TRBJ1-2; 8 bases line up with TRBD1. The CDR3 length is 15 residues. Germline V CDR1 and CDR2: SGHTA, FQGNSA. Trimming took 5 bases from V and 2 from J; bases not matched to a gene: 7.

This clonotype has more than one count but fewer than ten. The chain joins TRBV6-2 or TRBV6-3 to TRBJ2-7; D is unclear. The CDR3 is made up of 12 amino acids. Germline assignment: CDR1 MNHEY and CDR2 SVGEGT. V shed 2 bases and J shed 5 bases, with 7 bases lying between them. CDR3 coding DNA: TGTGCCAGCAGTTACCCCGCCGACGAGCAGTACTTC. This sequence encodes CASSYPADEQYF.

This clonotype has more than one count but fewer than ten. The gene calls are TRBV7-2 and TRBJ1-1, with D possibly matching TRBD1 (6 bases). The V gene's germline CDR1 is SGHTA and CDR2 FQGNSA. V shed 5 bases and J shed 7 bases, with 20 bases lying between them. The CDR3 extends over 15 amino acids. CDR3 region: CASSPRRGGANEAFF. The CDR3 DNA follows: TGTGCCAGCAGCCCCCGCCGGGGGGGCGCAAATGAAGCTTTCTTT.

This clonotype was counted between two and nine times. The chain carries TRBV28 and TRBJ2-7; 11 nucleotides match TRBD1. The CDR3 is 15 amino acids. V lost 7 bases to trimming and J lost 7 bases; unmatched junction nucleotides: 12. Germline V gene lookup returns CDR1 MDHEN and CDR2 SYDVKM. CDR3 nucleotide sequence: TGTGCCAGCACTGCGCCTGGACAGGGGGCGAGGGAGCAGTACTTC. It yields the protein CASTAPGQGAREQYF.

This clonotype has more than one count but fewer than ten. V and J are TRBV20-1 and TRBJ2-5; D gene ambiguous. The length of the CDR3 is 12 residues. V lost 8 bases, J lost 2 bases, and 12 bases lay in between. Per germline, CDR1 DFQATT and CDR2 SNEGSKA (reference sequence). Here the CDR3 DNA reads TGCAGTTTCCGCAATACACAAGAGACCCAGTACTTC. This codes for CSFRNTQETQYF.

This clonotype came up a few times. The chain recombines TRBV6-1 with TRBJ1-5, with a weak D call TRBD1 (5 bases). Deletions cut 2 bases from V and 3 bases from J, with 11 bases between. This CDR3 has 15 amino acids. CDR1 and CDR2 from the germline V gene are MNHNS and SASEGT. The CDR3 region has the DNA TGTGCCAGCAGTGAAAGCGCAGGGATCAATCAGCCCCAGCATTTT. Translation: CASSESAGINQPQHF.